Sequencing of this TCR beta chain was carried out in a study of T-cell reconstitution after alpha-beta-depleted transplantation in children. Germline V CDR1 and CDR2: SGHRS, YFSETQ. The V and J ends lost 3 bases and 1 base respectively, with 7 bases between them. CDR3 length: 13 amino acids. This clonotype showed up many times. A library of TCRbeta sequences, prepared with unique molecular identifiers, was generated. Via MiXCR, TCRdb re-called the PCR reads, giving one row per CDR3 protein. Of about 230,000 distinct CDR3 sequences in the sample, 7.5% to 10% were seen once. This specimen was PBMCs from the stem cell graft donor, taken from the stem cell graft. The gene calls are TRBV5-1 and TRBJ1-1; D ambiguous. This clonotype was obtained from a human donor who donated a stem cell graft to a child with SCID. The CDR3 loop reads CASSSRGNTEAFF. CDR3 coding DNA: TGCGCCAGCAGCTCGCGGGGGAACACTGAAGCTTTCTTT.